These 5 T cell receptor beta chains were sequenced from one sample in a study of shared clonotypes between healthy human individuals. The data were produced by immunoSEQ multiplex PCR, yet TCRdb's version contains in-frame clones alone and is incomplete. The sample includes over 2 million clones, 95% of them seen just once. Sequenced sample: naive CD4+ T cells sorted from blood. Subset of the sample: CD45RA+ positively selected. Source of these receptors: a man between 18 and 29 years old in good health.

This chain links TRBV2 with TRBJ2-3; a possible D gene is TRBD2 (6 bases). CDR3 length equals 14 residues. V was cut by 3 bases and J by 5 bases, with 12 bases left in between. The germline gives CDR1 SNHLY, CDR2 FYNNEI. The CDR3, as DNA: TGTGCCAGCAGTGATGGAGGGATGGGAGATACGCAGTATTTT. Translating it yields CASSDGGMGDTQYF.

This chain links TRBV7-6 with TRBJ2-1; 10 bases match TRBD2. This CDR3 spans 15 amino acids. CDR1 is SGHVS and CDR2 is FNYEAQ in the germline V gene. J lost 4 bases, V lost 5 bases, and 5 bases had no gene match. The CDR3: CASSRAGGPYNEQFF. CDR3 bases: TGTGCCAGCAGCAGAGCGGGAGGGCCTTACAATGAGCAGTTCTTC. The complete variable domain, with remaining parts taken from reference TRBV7-6 and TRBJ2-1, reads GAGVSQSPRYKVTKRGQDVALRCDPISGHVSLYWYRQALGQGPEFLTYFNYEAQQDKSGLPNDRFSAERPEGSISTLTIQRTEQRDSAMYRCASSRAGGPYNEQFFGPGTRLTVL.

V is TRBV7-2 and J is TRBJ2-2; 7 nucleotides align to TRBD2. The germline V gene encodes CDR1 SGHTA and CDR2 FQGNSA. The CDR3 runs to 16 residues. Trimming at V came to 5 bases and at J to 6 bases, leaving 12 bases not matched to a gene. The CDR3 sequence is CASSAFAGVMAGELFF. CDR3 sequence (DNA): TGTGCCAGCAGCGCCTTTGCGGGAGTTATGGCCGGGGAGCTGTTTTTT. Combining the CDR3 with reference TRBV7-2 and TRBJ2-2 gives the whole variable domain GAGVSQSPSNKVTEKGKDVELRCDPISGHTALYWYRQSLGQGLEFLIYFQGNSAPDKSGLPSDRFSAERTGGSVSTLTIQRTQQEDSAVYLCASSAFAGVMAGELFFGEGSRLTVL.

For this clone: Other DNA sequences in the same sample also yield this CDR3. This chain connects TRBV7-9 to TRBJ1-6; D gene unclear. This CDR3 is built from 14 residues. The ends were cut back, 1 base at V and 7 bases at J, with 8 bases in the middle. From germline, CDR1 is SEHNR and CDR2 FQNEAQ (reference sequence). The CDR3 is CASSLEGLNSPLHF. Here the CDR3 DNA reads TGTGCCAGCAGCTTAGAGGGTTTGAATTCACCCCTCCACTTT.

The V call is TRBV19, the J call TRBJ2-5; TRBD1 matches 9 bases. CDR1 and CDR2 from the germline V gene are LNHDA and SQIVND (reference sequence). The CDR3 contains 14 residues. The V gene end was trimmed by 5 bases and the J gene end by 2 bases; junction bases not matched to a gene: 3. CDR3 in amino acids: CASSPGQGQETQYF. The DNA of the CDR3 is TGTGCCAGTAGTCCGGGACAGGGACAAGAGACCCAGTACTTC.